The next 13 T cell receptor beta chains were all read from a single sample in a study of cytomegalovirus exposure and HLA in healthy donors. Amplification used 60 Vbeta primers and 13 Jbeta primers. Clones were sequenced by immunoSEQ multiplex PCR, and TCRdb holds only the in-frame ones, with some missing. The data hold about 120,000 clones, with 8.5% to 10% observed a single time. Specimen: PBMCs. Receptor source: a man between 25 and 39 years old in good health and CMV-seronegative.

With respect to this clone: Germline is not matched at one junction end, which may reflect a read error. The chain joins TRBV6-1 to TRBJ1-2; D ambiguous. This CDR3 spans 13 amino acids. CDR1 is MNHNS, CDR2 SASEGT, per germline. In nucleotides, the CDR3 is TGTGCCAGAAGTGATTGGAGGGTAGATGGCTACACCTTC. Protein product: CARSDWRVDGYTF.

This sequence joins TRBV6-5 and TRBJ1-5; 7 nucleotides match TRBD1. The germline V gene has CDR1 MNHEY and CDR2 SVGAGI. The CDR3 runs to 14 residues. The J segment lost 1 base and the V segment lost 6 bases, leaving 3 bases of the junction unmatched. CDR3 nucleotide sequence: TGTGCCAGCAGGGAGACAGGGAGCAATCAGCCCCAGCATTTT. Protein: CASRETGSNQPQHF.

This clone was detected a few times. CDR3 residues: CASRWQGSSPLHF. CDR3 coding DNA: TGTGCCAGCCGTTGGCAGGGGAGTTCACCCCTCCACTTT. This chain connects TRBV27 to TRBJ1-6, with D perhaps matching TRBD1 (6 bases). CDR3 length: 13 residues. Germline loops: CDR1 MNHEY, CDR2 SMNVEV (reference sequence). Trimming removed 8 bases at V and 9 bases at J, with 14 bases between.

CDR3 sequence: CAWSSTGGGEAFF. The CDR3, as DNA: TGTGCCTGGAGTTCGACAGGGGGTGGTGAAGCTTTCTTT. The chain carries TRBV30 and TRBJ1-1; 9 nucleotides match TRBD1. The CDR3 has 13 residues. V shed 2 bases, J shed 7 bases, and the junction held 5 bases outside the gene matches. Germline V CDR1 and CDR2: GTSNPN, SVGIG (reference sequence).

Only a few counts were recorded for this clone. The rearrangement links TRBV19 to TRBJ2-1; D gene uncertain. Looked up from germline, CDR1 is LNHDA and CDR2 is SQIVND (reference sequence). This CDR3 has 13 amino acids. Trimming removed 5 bases at V and 7 bases at J, with 12 bases between. The CDR3 reads CASSQAGRNEQFF. CDR3 sequence (DNA): TGTGCCAGTAGTCAGGCAGGAAGGAATGAGCAGTTCTTC.

This clone showed up just a few times. The chain uses TRBV9 and TRBJ2-1; possibly TRBD2 for D (5 bases). The CDR3 spans 16 residues. Trimming cost V 0 bases and J 0 bases, with 10 bases left between them. Germline-derived CDR1 and CDR2 are SGDLS and YYNGEE. In DNA form, the CDR3 reads TGTGCCAGCAGCGTAGGACTATCGAGCTCCTACAATGAGCAGTTCTTC. It translates to CASSVGLSSSYNEQFF. Full variable domain (remainder filled in from reference TRBV9 and TRBJ2-1): DSGVTQTPKHLITATGQRVTLRCSPRSGDLSVYWYQQSLDQGLQFLIQYYNGEERAKGNILERFSAQQFPDLHSELNLSSLELGDSALYFCASSVGLSSSYNEQFFGPGTRLTVL.

V and J are TRBV5-1 and TRBJ2-7, with 9 bases fitting TRBD1. Germline V gives CDR1 SGHRS, CDR2 YFSETQ. V lost 1 base, J lost 7 bases, and 12 bases stayed unmatched. This CDR3 has 16 amino acids. DNA of the CDR3: TGCGCCAGCAGCTTGTCGACCGGGGACAGGGTCGAAGAGCAGTACTTC. It encodes CASSLSTGDRVEEQYF. Full variable domain (remainder filled in from reference TRBV5-1 and TRBJ2-7): KAGVTQTPRYLIKTRGQQVTLSCSPISGHRSVSWYQQTPGQGLQFLFEYFSETQRNKGNFPGRFSGRQFSNSRSEMNVSTLELGDSALYLCASSLSTGDRVEEQYFGPGTRLTVT.

As to this clone: An end of the junction does not agree with germline; a read error may underlie this. The chain combines TRBV20-1 with TRBJ1-2; no firm D call. CDR3 size: 11 residues. CDR1 is DFQATT and CDR2 is SNEGSKA in the germline V gene (reference sequence). CDR3 in DNA: TGCAGTGCGTGGAGGGAGAATGGCTACTCCTTC. Protein sequence: CSAWRENGYSF.

This clone appeared a few times. V gene TRBV6-5 combines with J gene TRBJ1-2; D gene ambiguous. Trimming removed 10 bases from V and 2 bases from J, with 11 bases in between. Germline V lookup: CDR1 MNHEY, CDR2 SVGAGI. There are 12 residues in the CDR3. The CDR3 region has the DNA TGTGCCACTTCGGGGTGGAACTATGGCTACACCTTC. Translating it yields CATSGWNYGYTF.

The chain uses TRBV5-4 and TRBJ2-7; TRBD2 matches at 13 bases. From germline, CDR1 is SGHNT and CDR2 YYREEE (reference sequence). This CDR3 has 19 residues. With 0 bases clipped from V and 3 bases from J, the junction kept 12 bases outside the gene matches. The CDR3 protein is CASSLGLAGGPRGGYEQYF. CDR3 nucleotides: TGTGCCAGCAGCTTGGGACTAGCGGGAGGCCCTCGGGGGGGCTACGAGCAGTACTTC.

This clone came up a few times. The rearrangement links TRBV7-2 to TRBJ2-3, with 10 bases that match TRBD2. This CDR3 has 15 residues. Germline loops: CDR1 SGHTA, CDR2 FQGNSA. The V segment lost 4 bases and the J segment 3 bases; nucleotides outside the gene matches: 4. CDR3 region: CASSSRLAGTDTQYF. The CDR3 DNA follows: TGTGCCAGCAGCTCCCGACTAGCGGGTACAGATACGCAGTATTTT.

V gene TRBV12-5 combines with J gene TRBJ2-5; unclear D gene. The CDR3 is 12 residues long. Between the trimmed V and J ends, which lost 1 base and 7 bases, there was a span of 7 bases. The germline CDR1 and CDR2 sequences are LGHNT and FRNRAP. CDR3 amino acids: CASGLARGTQYF. CDR3 nucleotides: TGTGCTAGTGGTTTGGCTCGAGGGACCCAGTACTTC.

This clone was counted a few times. This chain links TRBV11-2 with TRBJ2-3; 7 nucleotides match TRBD2. Germline CDR1 and CDR2: SGHAT and FQNNGV. The CDR3 extends over 14 amino acids. J gave up 0 bases and V 8 bases, and 5 bases lay outside the gene matches. The CDR3 DNA reads as TGTGCCAGCCGTTCTAGCGGAAGCACAGATACGCAGTATTTT. This gives the protein CASRSSGSTDTQYF. The whole variable domain, remainder taken from reference TRBV11-2 and TRBJ2-3, is EAGVAQSPRYKIIEKRQSVAFWCNPISGHATLYWYQQILGQGPKLLIQFQNNGVVDDSQLPKDRFSAERLKGVDSTLKIQPAKLEDSAVYLCASRSSGSTDTQYFGPGTRLTVL.